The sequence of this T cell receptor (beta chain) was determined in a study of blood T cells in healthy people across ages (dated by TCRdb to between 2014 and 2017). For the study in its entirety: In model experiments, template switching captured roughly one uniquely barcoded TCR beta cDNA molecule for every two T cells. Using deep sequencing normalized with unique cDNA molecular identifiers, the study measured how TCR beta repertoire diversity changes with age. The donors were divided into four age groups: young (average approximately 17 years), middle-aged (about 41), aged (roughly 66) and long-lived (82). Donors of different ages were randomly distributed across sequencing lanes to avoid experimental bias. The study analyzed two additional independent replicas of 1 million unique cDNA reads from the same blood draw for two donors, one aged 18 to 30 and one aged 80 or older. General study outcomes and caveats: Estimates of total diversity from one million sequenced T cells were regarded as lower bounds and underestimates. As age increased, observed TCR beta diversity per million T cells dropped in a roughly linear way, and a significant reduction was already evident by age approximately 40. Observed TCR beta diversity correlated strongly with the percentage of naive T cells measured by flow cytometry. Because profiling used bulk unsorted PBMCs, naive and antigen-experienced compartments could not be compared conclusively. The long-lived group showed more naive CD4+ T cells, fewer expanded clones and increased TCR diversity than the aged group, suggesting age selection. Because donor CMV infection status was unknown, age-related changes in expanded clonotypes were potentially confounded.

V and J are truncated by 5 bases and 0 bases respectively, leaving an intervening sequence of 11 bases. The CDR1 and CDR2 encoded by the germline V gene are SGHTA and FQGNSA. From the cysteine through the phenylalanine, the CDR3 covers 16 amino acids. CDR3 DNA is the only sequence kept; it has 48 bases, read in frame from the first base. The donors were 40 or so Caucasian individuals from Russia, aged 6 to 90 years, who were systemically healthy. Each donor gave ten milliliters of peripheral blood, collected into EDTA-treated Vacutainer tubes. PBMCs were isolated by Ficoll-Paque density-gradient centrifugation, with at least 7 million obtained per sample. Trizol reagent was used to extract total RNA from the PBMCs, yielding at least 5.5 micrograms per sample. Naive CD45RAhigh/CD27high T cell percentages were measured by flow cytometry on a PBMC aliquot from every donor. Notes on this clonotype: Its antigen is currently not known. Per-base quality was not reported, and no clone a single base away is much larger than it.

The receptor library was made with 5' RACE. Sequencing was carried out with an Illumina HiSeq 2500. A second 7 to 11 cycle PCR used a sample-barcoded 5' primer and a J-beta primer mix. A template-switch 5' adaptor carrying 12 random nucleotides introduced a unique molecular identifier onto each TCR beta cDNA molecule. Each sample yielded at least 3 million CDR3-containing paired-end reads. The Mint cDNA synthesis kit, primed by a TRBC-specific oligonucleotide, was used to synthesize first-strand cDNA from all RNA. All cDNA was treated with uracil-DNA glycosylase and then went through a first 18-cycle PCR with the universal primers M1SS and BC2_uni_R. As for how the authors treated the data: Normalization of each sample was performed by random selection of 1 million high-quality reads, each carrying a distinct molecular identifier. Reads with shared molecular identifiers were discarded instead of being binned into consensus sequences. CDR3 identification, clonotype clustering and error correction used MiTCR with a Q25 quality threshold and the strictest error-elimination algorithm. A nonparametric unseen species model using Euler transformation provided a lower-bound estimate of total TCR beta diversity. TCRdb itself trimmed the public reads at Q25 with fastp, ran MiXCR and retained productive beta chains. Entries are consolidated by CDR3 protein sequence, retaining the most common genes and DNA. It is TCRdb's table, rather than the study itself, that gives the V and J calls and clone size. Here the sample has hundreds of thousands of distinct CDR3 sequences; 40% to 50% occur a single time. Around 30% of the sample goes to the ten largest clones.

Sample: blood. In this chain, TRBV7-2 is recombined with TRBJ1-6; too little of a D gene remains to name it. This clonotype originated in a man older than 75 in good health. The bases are TGTGCCAGCAGCGAAAGACGGAGCTCCTATAATTCACCCCTCCACTTT. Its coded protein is CASSERRSSYNSPLHF.